Given below is one TCR beta chain in context. The sample originates from a study of T cell changes during pregnancy in multiple sclerosis. The CDR3 consists of 13 residues. Germline loops: CDR1 MRHNA, CDR2 SNTAGT. V was pared by 6 bases and J by 5 bases, with 11 bases between. Assay used: immunoSEQ multiplex PCR; TCRdb lists only in-frame clones, some missing. The top ten clones hold more than 1.4% of a sample with fewer than 75,000 clones, roughly nine tenths of them seen once. This clonotype was sampled from a female donor with multiple sclerosis, enrolled in a pregnancy study. The sequences come from peripheral blood, collected in the second trimester of pregnancy. The chain employs TRBV6-4 and TRBJ1-5, with unresolved D. The CDR3 protein is CASSQRADQPQHF. DNA of the CDR3: TGTGCCAGCAGCCAGAGGGCCGATCAGCCCCAGCATTTT.